This TCR beta chain was identified in a study of cytomegalovirus exposure and HLA in healthy donors. A note on this clone: As yet, its antigen is unknown.

Vbeta (60) and Jbeta (13) primers were used in the PCR. Repertoires were generated with immunoSEQ multiplex PCR, while TCRdb's copy carries only in-frame clones and drops some. The sample includes about 160,000 clones, about 80% of them seen just once. Unrecorded immune exposure was likely among donors, who were nominally healthy when sampled. The study's findings and limits: The authors later linked a missense DCLRE1C variant to TCR beta V- and J-gene trimming. The authors later found most CMV-associated TCR beta chains appeared HLA-restricted.

The germline gives CDR1 LNHDA, CDR2 SQIVND (reference sequence). The ends were cut back, 0 bases at V and 7 bases at J, with 13 bases in the middle. The CDR3 runs 15 residues. The chain carries TRBV19 and TRBJ2-1; possibly TRBD2 for D (6 bases). The sample taken for sequencing was PBMCs. The TCR originated in a man aged 45 to 65 in good health and CMV-seropositive. The CDR3 here is CASSIDLGRRNEQFF. The CDR3 DNA is TGTGCCAGTAGTATAGATCTGGGGAGGAGGAATGAGCAGTTCTTC.